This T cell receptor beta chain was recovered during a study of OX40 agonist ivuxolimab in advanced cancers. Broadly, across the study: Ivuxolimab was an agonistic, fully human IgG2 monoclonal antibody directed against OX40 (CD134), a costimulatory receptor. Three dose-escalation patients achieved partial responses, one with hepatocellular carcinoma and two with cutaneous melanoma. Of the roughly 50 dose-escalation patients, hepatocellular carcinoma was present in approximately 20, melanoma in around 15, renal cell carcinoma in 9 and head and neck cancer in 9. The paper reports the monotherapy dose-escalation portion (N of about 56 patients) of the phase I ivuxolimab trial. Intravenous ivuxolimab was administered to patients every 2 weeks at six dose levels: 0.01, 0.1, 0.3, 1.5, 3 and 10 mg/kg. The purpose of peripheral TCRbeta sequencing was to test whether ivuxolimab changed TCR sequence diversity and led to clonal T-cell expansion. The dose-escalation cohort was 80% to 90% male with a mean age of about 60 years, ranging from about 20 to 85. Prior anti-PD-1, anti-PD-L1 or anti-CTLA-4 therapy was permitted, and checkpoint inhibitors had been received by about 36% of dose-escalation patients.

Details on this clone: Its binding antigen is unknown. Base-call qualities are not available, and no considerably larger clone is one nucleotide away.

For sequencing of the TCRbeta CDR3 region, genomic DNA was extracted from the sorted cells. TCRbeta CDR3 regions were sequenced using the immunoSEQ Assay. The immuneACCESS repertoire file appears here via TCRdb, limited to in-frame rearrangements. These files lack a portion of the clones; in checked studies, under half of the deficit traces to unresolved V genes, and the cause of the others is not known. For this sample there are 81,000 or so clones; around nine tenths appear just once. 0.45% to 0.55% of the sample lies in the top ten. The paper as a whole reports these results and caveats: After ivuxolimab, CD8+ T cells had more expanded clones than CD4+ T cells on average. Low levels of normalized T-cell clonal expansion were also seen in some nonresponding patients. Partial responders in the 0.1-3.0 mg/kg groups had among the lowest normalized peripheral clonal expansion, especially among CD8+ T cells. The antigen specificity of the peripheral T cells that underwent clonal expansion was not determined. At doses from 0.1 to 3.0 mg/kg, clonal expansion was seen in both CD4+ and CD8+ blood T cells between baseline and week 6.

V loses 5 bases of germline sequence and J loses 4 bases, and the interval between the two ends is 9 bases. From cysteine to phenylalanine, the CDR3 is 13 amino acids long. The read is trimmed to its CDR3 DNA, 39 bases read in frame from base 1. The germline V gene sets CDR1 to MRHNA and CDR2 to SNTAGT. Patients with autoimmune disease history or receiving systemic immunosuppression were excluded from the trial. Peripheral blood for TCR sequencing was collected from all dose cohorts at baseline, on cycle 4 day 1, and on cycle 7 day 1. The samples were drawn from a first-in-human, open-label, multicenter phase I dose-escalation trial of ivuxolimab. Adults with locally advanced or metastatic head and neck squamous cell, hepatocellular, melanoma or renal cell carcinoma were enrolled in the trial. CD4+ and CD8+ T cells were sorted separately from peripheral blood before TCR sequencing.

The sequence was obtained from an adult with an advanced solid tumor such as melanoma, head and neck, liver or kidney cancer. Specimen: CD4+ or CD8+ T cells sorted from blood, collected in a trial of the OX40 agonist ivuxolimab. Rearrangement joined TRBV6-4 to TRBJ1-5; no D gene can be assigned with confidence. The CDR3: CASSYGRNQPQHF. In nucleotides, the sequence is TGTGCCAGCAGTTACGGGAGGAATCAGCCCCAGCATTTT.